What follows are 17 T cell receptor beta chains derived from one specimen sequenced in a study of T cell changes during pregnancy in multiple sclerosis. Clones were read by immunoSEQ multiplex PCR, and TCRdb kept only the in-frame ones, dropping some. The profile shows some 80,000 clones, 85% to 95% of them singletons. The sample was peripheral blood, taken in the third trimester of pregnancy. These receptors were collected from a female donor with multiple sclerosis, enrolled in a pregnancy study.

A single count supports this clone. At one end the junction does not follow the germline gene, possibly because of a read error. The V call is TRBV7-7, the J call TRBJ1-2; D is unresolved. The germline gives CDR1 SSHAT, CDR2 FNYEAQ (reference sequence). The CDR3 is 13 amino acids. CDR3 coding DNA: TGTGCTAGCACCGAGGGTCGGAACTATGGCTACACCTTC. This encodes CASTEGRNYGYTF.

The J gene is TRBJ1-5, the V gene TRBV5-4; D gene ambiguous. Germline CDR1 SGHNT, CDR2 YYREEE (reference sequence). The CDR3 covers 13 residues. The ends were cut back, 2 bases at V and 4 bases at J, with 7 bases in the middle. The CDR3 DNA reads as TGTGCCAGCAGCTTCGGGGAAAATCAGCCCCAGCATTTT. Its protein is CASSFGENQPQHF.

The chain has TRBV6-1 and TRBJ2-7, with 7 bases matching TRBD2. Germline V CDR1 and CDR2: MNHNS, SASEGT. Germline trimming cut 1 base from V and 1 base from J; bases unmatched to any gene: 7. This CDR3 spans 16 amino acids. The CDR3 sequence: CASSEVSYGGSYEQYF. The CDR3 nucleotides are TGTGCCAGCAGTGAAGTAAGTTACGGGGGGTCCTACGAGCAGTACTTC.

The chain uses TRBV9 and TRBJ2-3; D is ambiguous. Germline V gives CDR1 SGDLS, CDR2 YYNGEE. The V end lost 1 base, the J end lost 0 bases, and 6 bases lay between the germline ends. The CDR3 spans 14 residues. The CDR3 reads CASSVQASTDTQYF. The CDR3 DNA sequence: TGTGCCAGCAGCGTACAGGCTAGCACAGATACGCAGTATTTT.

The chain combines TRBV14 with TRBJ1-2; 7 nucleotides line up with TRBD1. The length of the CDR3 is 13 residues. CDR1 SGHDN and CDR2 FVKESK come from the germline V gene. Trimming cost V 1 base and J 14 bases; bases outside gene matches: 10. The CDR3 loop is CASSQGTGTVGTF. CDR3 nucleotides: TGTGCCAGCAGCCAAGGAACTGGGACAGTTGGGACCTTC.

The chain links TRBV5-4 to TRBJ2-5; D call uncertain. Looked up from germline, CDR1 is SGHNT and CDR2 is YYREEE (reference sequence). Trimming took off 1 base at V and 1 base at J, with 5 bases between the two ends. The length of the CDR3 is 13 residues. The CDR3 nucleotides read TGTGCCAGCAGCTTGCCCTCCCAAGAGACCCAGTACTTC. Translated, it gives CASSLPSQETQYF.

This clone was seen a single time. The chain joins TRBV7-2 to TRBJ2-3, with 7 bases fitting TRBD2. CDR1 SGHTA and CDR2 FQGNSA come from the germline V gene. V lost 2 bases and J lost 5; bases outside the gene matches: 16. The CDR3 is 18 residues long. The DNA for the CDR3 is TGTGCCAGCAGCTTACGGCTTCTACGCGGTGGGGGGGTAGATACGCAGTATTTT. Residues: CASSLRLLRGGGVDTQYF.

The chain carries TRBV12-5 and TRBJ2-7, with a possible D match to TRBD2 (5 bases). CDR3 length: 12 amino acids. Trimming stripped 3 bases from V and 5 bases from J, with 8 bases between. Germline CDR1 and CDR2: LGHNT and FRNRAP. CDR3 residues: CASGLNGDEQYF. The CDR3, as DNA: TGTGCTAGTGGTTTAAACGGGGACGAGCAGTACTTC.

In this sample, this clone turned up once. The rearrangement joins TRBV7-9 to TRBJ1-1, with D perhaps TRBD1 (5 bases). The CDR3 has 12 residues. Deletions cut 4 bases from V and 7 bases from J, with 10 bases between. Looked up from germline, CDR1 is SEHNR and CDR2 is FQNEAQ (reference sequence). The CDR3 nucleotides are TGTGCCAGCAGCTCGGGAGGGGTTGAAGCTTTCTTT. Protein: CASSSGGVEAFF.

The chain recombines TRBV28 with TRBJ1-1; D gene ambiguous. This CDR3 is built from 11 residues. The ends were cut back, 6 bases at V and 5 bases at J, with 7 bases in the middle. Germline CDR1 and CDR2: MDHEN and SYDVKM. CDR3 nucleotides: TGTGCCAGCAGGGTGAGAACTGAAGCTTTCTTT. Translated: CASRVRTEAFF.

The J gene is TRBJ2-5, the V gene TRBV6-5; TRBD1 aligns across 7 bases. The trim removed 4 bases at V and 4 bases at J, leaving 9 bases unmatched. CDR1 is MNHEY, CDR2 SVGAGI, per germline. This CDR3 has 15 residues. The CDR3 sequence is CASSSVQGLGETQYF. As DNA, the CDR3 is TGTGCCAGCAGTTCGGTACAGGGGCTAGGAGAGACCCAGTACTTC.

V usage is TRBV4-1 and J usage is TRBJ2-7; maybe TRBD1 (7 bases). V shed 0 bases and J shed 2 bases, with 14 bases lying between them. The germline CDR1 and CDR2 sequences are MGHRA and YSYEKL. CDR3 length: 16 amino acids. CDR3 residues: CASSQDGGGGTYEQYF. The CDR3 nucleotides read TGCGCCAGCAGCCAAGATGGAGGGGGCGGGACCTACGAGCAGTACTTC.

In nucleotides, the CDR3 is TGTGCCAGCACCCTTAGGCGGGCAGGGAACACTGAAGCTTTCTTT. It yields the protein CASTLRRAGNTEAFF. The chain combines TRBV7-8 with TRBJ1-1, with D unclear. Trimming left V 7 bases short and J 1 base short, with 16 bases between. The CDR3 contains 15 residues. The germline CDR1 and CDR2 sequences are SGHVS and FQNEAQ.

The chain links TRBV2 to TRBJ1-2; 8 bases map to TRBD1. This CDR3 is 16 amino acids long. The junction had 8 bases not matched to a gene; V was cut back by 1 base and J by 4 bases. CDR1 SNHLY and CDR2 FYNNEI come from the germline V gene. CDR3 sequence: CASSEGGQAMIYGYTF. Written as DNA, the CDR3 is TGTGCCAGCAGTGAAGGGGGACAGGCAATGATCTATGGCTACACCTTC.

The rearrangement links TRBV19 to TRBJ2-5, with a weak D call TRBD2 (7 bases). With 2 bases removed from V and 5 bases from J, the gap between germline ends came to 15 bases. Germline V lookup: CDR1 LNHDA, CDR2 SQIVND (reference sequence). The CDR3 runs to 15 residues. The DNA of the CDR3 is TGTGCCAGTAGTATATCGGGGGGCCTCGGGGAGACCCAGTACTTC. This encodes CASSISGGLGETQYF.

This CDR3 reads CASGLVIGVREETQYF. CDR3 DNA: TGTGCTAGTGGTTTGGTTATAGGGGTGCGAGAAGAGACCCAGTACTTC. The rearrangement joins TRBV12-5 to TRBJ2-5; TRBD1 is a possible D gene (5 bases). The V gene's germline CDR1 is LGHNT and CDR2 FRNRAP. With 0 bases removed from V and 3 bases from J, the gap between germline ends came to 14 bases. CDR3 size: 16 residues. The complete variable domain, with remaining parts taken from reference TRBV12-5 and TRBJ2-5, reads DARVTQTPRHKVTEMGQEVTMRCQPILGHNTVFWYRQTMMQGLELLAYFRNRAPLDDSGMPKDRFSAEMPDATLATLKIQPSEPRDSAVYFCASGLVIGVREETQYFGPGTRLLVL.

V is TRBV30 and J is TRBJ1-5; D perhaps matches TRBD1 (5 bases). Trimming cost V 0 bases and J 6 bases, with 12 bases left between them. This CDR3 has 14 residues. Germline values: CDR1 GTSNPN, CDR2 SVGIG (reference sequence). The CDR3 nucleotides are TGTGCCTGGAGTGTAGGGACTCTTGCTCAGCCCCAGCATTTT. It encodes CAWSVGTLAQPQHF.